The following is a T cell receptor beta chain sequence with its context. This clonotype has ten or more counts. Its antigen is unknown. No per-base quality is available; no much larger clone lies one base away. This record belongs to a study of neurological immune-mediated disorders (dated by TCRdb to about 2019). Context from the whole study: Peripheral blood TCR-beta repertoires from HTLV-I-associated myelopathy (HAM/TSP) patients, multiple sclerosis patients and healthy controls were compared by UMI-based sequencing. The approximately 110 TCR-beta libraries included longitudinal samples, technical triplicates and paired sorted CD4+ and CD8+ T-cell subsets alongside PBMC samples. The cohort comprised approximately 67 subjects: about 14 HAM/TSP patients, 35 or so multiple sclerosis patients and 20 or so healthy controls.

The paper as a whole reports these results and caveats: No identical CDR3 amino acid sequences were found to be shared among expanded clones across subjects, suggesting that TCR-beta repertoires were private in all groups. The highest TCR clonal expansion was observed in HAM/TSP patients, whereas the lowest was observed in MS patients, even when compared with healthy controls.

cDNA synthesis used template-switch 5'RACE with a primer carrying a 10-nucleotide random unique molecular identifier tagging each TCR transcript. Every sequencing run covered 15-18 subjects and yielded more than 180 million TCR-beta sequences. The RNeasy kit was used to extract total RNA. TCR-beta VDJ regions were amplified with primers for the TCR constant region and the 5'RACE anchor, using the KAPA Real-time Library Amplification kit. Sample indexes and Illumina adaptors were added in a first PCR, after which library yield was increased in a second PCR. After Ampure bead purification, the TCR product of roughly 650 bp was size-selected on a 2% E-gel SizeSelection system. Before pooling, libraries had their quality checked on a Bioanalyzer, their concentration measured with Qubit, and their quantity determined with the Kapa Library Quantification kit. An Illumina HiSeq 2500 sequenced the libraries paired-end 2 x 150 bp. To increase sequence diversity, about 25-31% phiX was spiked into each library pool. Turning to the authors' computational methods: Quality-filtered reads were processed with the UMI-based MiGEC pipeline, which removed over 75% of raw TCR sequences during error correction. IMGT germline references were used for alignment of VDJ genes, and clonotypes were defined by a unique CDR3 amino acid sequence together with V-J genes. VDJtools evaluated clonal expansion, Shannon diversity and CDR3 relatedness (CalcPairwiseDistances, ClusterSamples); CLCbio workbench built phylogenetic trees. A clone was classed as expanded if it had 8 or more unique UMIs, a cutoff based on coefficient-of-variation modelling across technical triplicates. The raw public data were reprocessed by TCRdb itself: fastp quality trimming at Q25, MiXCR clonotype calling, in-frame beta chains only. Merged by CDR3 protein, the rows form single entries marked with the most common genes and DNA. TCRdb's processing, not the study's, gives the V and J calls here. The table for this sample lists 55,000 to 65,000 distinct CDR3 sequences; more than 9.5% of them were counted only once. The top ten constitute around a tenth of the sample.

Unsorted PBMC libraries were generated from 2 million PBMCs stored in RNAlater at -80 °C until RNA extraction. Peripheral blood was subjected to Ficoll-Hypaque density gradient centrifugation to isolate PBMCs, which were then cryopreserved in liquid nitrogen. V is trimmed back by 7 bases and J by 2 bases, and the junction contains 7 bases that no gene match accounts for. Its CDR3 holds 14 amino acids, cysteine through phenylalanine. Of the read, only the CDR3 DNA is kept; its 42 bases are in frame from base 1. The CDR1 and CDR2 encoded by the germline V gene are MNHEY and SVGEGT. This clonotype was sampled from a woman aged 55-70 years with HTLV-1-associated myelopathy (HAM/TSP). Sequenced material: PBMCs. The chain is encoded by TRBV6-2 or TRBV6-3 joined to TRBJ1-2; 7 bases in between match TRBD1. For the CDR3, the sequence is CASIGDSTNYGYTF. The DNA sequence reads TGTGCCAGCATTGGGGACAGCACGAACTATGGCTACACCTTC.